The 24 T cell receptor beta chains presented below share a single source sample, sequenced in a study of Tregs in tolerant kidney transplant recipients. Clones were read by immunoSEQ multiplex PCR, and TCRdb kept only the in-frame ones, dropping some. This sample has roughly 49,000 clones, with around 90% found just once. The sample comprised Tregs from blood. The receptor source for this set is a human donor in good health.

The J gene is TRBJ1-5, the V gene TRBV10-1; the D gene is possibly TRBD1 (6 bases). V was trimmed by 5 bases and J by 6 bases, leaving 14 bases between them. The germline V gene has CDR1 WNHNN and CDR2 SYGVQD (reference sequence). This CDR3 is 14 amino acids long. This CDR3 reads CASSPGGRGQPQHF. In DNA form, the CDR3 reads TGCGCCAGCAGTCCCGGGGGGCGCGGTCAGCCCCAGCATTTT.

The chain recombines TRBV11-2 with TRBJ2-5; D not certain. V lost 7 bases to trimming and J lost 5 bases, with 17 bases between them. Per the germline V gene, CDR1 is SGHAT and CDR2 is FQNNGV. The CDR3 loop spans 14 amino acids. The CDR3 bases are TGTGCCAGCACCCCTATGGCCCAGTCGGAGACCCAGTACTTC. It is translated as CASTPMAQSETQYF.

This sequence joins TRBV10-1 and TRBJ2-1; 7 bases match TRBD1. Trimming took 4 bases from V and 4 from J; bases not matched to a gene: 4. The CDR3 extends over 14 amino acids. From germline, CDR1 is WNHNN and CDR2 SYGVQD (reference sequence). DNA of the CDR3: TGCGCCAGCAGTGCAGGGGGTAGTTACAATGAGCAGTTCTTC. Its protein product is CASSAGGSYNEQFF.

The chain uses TRBV30 and TRBJ1-4; possible D gene TRBD1, 6 bases. Per the germline V gene, CDR1 is GTSNPN and CDR2 is SVGIG (reference sequence). The CDR3 length is 13 residues. V gave up 4 bases and J gave up 6 bases, with 12 bases separating them. CDR3 sequence: CAWNRGADEKLFF. The CDR3 nucleotides read TGTGCCTGGAACCGGGGGGCGGATGAAAAACTGTTTTTT.

This chain uses TRBV6-5 with TRBJ1-2, with 7 positions matching TRBD1. This CDR3 has 14 residues. CDR1 is MNHEY, CDR2 SVGAGI, per germline. Germline trimming cut 2 bases from V and 6 bases from J; bases unmatched to any gene: 6. CDR3 DNA sequence: TGTGCCAGCAGTTACCTGACAGGGAGGGATGGCTACACCTTC. Its protein product is CASSYLTGRDGYTF.

V is TRBV7-9 and J is TRBJ1-6, with 7 nucleotides matching TRBD1. Unmatched junction bases numbered 4, after V lost 5 bases and J lost 0 bases. CDR1 is SEHNR and CDR2 is FQNEAQ in the germline V gene (reference sequence). The CDR3 length is 16 residues. The CDR3 sequence is CASSPQGTSYNSPLHF. For the CDR3, the DNA is TGTGCCAGCAGCCCACAGGGGACCTCCTATAATTCACCCCTCCACTTT.

This chain uses TRBV2 with TRBJ2-5, with a weak D call TRBD2 (6 bases). Germline-derived CDR1 and CDR2 are SNHLY and FYNNEI. This CDR3 region has 15 residues. V lost 6 bases, J lost 5 bases, and 19 bases lay in between. The CDR3 DNA is TGTGCCAGCAGCGAAAACCCCTCGGGGGAGGAGACCCAGTACTTC. Translation gives CASSENPSGEETQYF.

The V gene is TRBV7-2, the J gene TRBJ1-1, with no clear D. CDR1 and CDR2 (germline): SGHTA, FQGNSA. The CDR3 runs to 15 residues. V lost 2 bases and J 0 bases, leaving 10 bases between the germline ends. CDR3 coding DNA: TGTGCCAGCAGCTTATACGGCAGCCTGAACACTGAAGCTTTCTTT. This codes for CASSLYGSLNTEAFF.

This clone was seen a single time. Other nucleotide sequences in the sample specify the same CDR3. This chain links TRBV5-1 with TRBJ1-4, with a possible D match to TRBD1 (6 bases). Germline V gives CDR1 SGHRS, CDR2 YFSETQ. The CDR3 runs to 13 residues. V lost 1 base to trimming and J lost 8 bases, with 9 bases between them. Here the CDR3 reads CASSLTGREKLFF. CDR3 sequence (DNA): TGCGCCAGCAGCTTGACAGGGCGGGAAAAACTGTTTTTT.

V and J are TRBV2 and TRBJ1-1; maybe TRBD1 (5 bases). CDR3 length: 13 residues. Per the germline V gene, CDR1 is SNHLY and CDR2 is FYNNEI. In DNA, the CDR3 is TGTGGAGAGACGGACACCATGAACACTGAAGCTTTCTTT. This translates into CGETDTMNTEAFF.

This CDR3 reads CAISDDSRNFVSAGATDTQYF. In nucleotides, the CDR3 is TGTGCCATCAGTGATGATTCCAGGAATTTCGTTTCAGCCGGGGCCACAGATACGCAGTATTTT. The chain employs TRBV10-3 and TRBJ2-3, with D perhaps given as TRBD1 or TRBD2 (5 bases each). CDR3 size: 21 residues. Trimming left V 3 bases short and J 2 bases short, with 30 bases between. Per the germline V gene, CDR1 is ENHRY and CDR2 is SYGVKD.

This chain connects TRBV19 to TRBJ2-3; TRBD2 aligns across 8 bases. With V trimmed by 9 bases and J by 1 base, 18 bases remained unmatched. This CDR3 region has 18 residues. Looked up from germline, CDR1 is LNHDA and CDR2 is SQIVND (reference sequence). The CDR3 loop reads CARSAAGGQRDRTDTQYF. DNA of the CDR3: TGTGCCAGATCGGCCGCGGGGGGCCAGCGGGATCGCACAGATACGCAGTATTTT.

V and J are TRBV7-9 and TRBJ2-7; D unresolved. The CDR3 has 14 residues. The V end was cut by 3 bases, the J end by 7 bases, with 16 bases between. Germline CDR1 SEHNR, CDR2 FQNEAQ (reference sequence). Here the CDR3 DNA reads TGTGCCAGCAGCTTTGAAGGACCTGGTCGGGAGCAGTACTTC. It encodes CASSFEGPGREQYF.

The CDR3 protein is CASSQEWASRYEQYF. As DNA, the CDR3 is TGCGCCAGCAGCCAAGAGTGGGCGAGCCGCTACGAGCAGTACTTC. This chain links TRBV4-1 with TRBJ2-7; D gene ambiguous. The CDR3 has 15 residues. Trimming took off 0 bases at V and 3 bases at J, with 12 bases between the two ends. In germline, CDR1 is MGHRA, CDR2 YSYEKL.

This rearrangement joins TRBV6-5 to TRBJ2-3; no clear D. Trimming cost V 2 bases and J 4 bases, with 13 bases left between them. The CDR3 sequence is 15 residues long. The germline V gene encodes CDR1 MNHEY and CDR2 SVGAGI. The CDR3 DNA follows: TGTGCCAGCAGTTACAGTAGAAGTACCGCAGATACGCAGTATTTT. It translates to CASSYSRSTADTQYF.

This clone was seen just once. The chain recombines TRBV20-1 with TRBJ2-1; 9 bases agree with TRBD2. Germline-derived CDR1 and CDR2 are DFQATT and SNEGSKA (reference sequence). The CDR3 is 11 residues long. V was clipped by 1 base and J by 15 bases; unmatched bases: 4. This CDR3 reads CSARGGGDGFF. CDR3 DNA: TGCAGTGCTAGAGGCGGGGGGGACGGGTTCTTC.

Points on this clone: A junction end diverges from the germline sequence, so it may reflect a read error. The V and J genes are TRBV5-1 and TRBJ1-6; no reliable D call. Germline V gene data show CDR1 as SGHRS and CDR2 as YFSETQ. This CDR3 is 17 amino acids long. The CDR3 region is CAGSLGGAPGVNSPLHF. DNA of the CDR3: TGCGCCGGCAGCTTGGGAGGAGCCCCTGGGGTTAATTCACCCCTCCACTTT.

J is TRBJ2-2 and V is TRBV11-3; D is unclear. The V end lost 6 bases, the J end lost 2 bases, and 4 bases lay between the germline ends. Germline CDR1 is SGHNT and CDR2 is YENEEA. This CDR3 contains 12 residues. This CDR3 reads CASRLNTGELFF. Here the CDR3 DNA reads TGTGCCAGCAGGCTCAACACCGGGGAGCTGTTTTTT.

J is TRBJ1-2 and V is TRBV30; D gene ambiguous. Per germline, CDR1 GTSNPN and CDR2 SVGIG (reference sequence). The CDR3 extends over 12 amino acids. The V and J ends lost 4 bases and 7 bases respectively, with 13 bases between them. CDR3 nucleotide sequence: TGTGCCTGGATTAGGAGGAGGACTGGCTACACCTTC. It specifies CAWIRRRTGYTF.

V gene TRBV6-5 combines with J gene TRBJ2-1; D is uncertain. Per the germline V gene, CDR1 is MNHEY and CDR2 is SVGAGI. V lost 6 bases to trimming and J lost 5 bases, with 14 bases between them. The CDR3 sequence is 14 residues long. The CDR3 coding sequence is TGTGCCAGCAGATTGGGATACATCAACAATGAGCAGTTCTTC. It is translated as CASRLGYINNEQFF.

V is TRBV6-6 and J is TRBJ2-1; D is undetermined. The CDR3 is 16 amino acids. The germline gives CDR1 MNHNY, CDR2 SVGAGI (reference sequence). The V and J ends lost 6 bases and 4 bases respectively, with 19 bases between them. CDR3 region: CASSGSISTKYNEQFF. The CDR3 coding sequence is TGTGCCAGCAGCGGATCGATAAGCACAAAGTACAATGAGCAGTTCTTC.

The chain is built from TRBV18 and TRBJ2-7; D assignment may be TRBD1 or TRBD2 (5 bases each). The CDR3 is 15 residues long. V was clipped by 2 bases and J by 0 bases, with 11 bases between them. Germline CDR1 reads KGHSH; CDR2 reads LQKENI. CDR3 residues: CASSPTSGHSYEQYF. The CDR3 nucleotides read TGTGCCAGCTCACCAACGAGCGGACACTCCTACGAGCAGTACTTC.

V usage is TRBV19 and J usage is TRBJ2-7; no clear D gene. V lost 6 bases to trimming and J lost 2 bases, with 14 bases between them. Germline assignment: CDR1 LNHDA and CDR2 SQIVND (reference sequence). This CDR3 comprises 14 residues. CDR3 DNA: TGTGCCAGTAGATCCTCCCCCGTGACCTACGAGCAGTACTTC. The encoded protein is CASRSSPVTYEQYF.

The V and J genes are TRBV5-1 and TRBJ2-5, with TRBD1 matching over 9 bases. Trimming removed 0 bases from V and 2 bases from J; junction bases left unmatched: 5. The germline V gene encodes CDR1 SGHRS and CDR2 YFSETQ. The CDR3 extends over 16 amino acids. CDR3 residues: CASSLDGTGFQETQYF. The CDR3, as DNA: TGCGCCAGCAGCTTGGATGGGACAGGGTTTCAAGAGACCCAGTACTTC.